The rows below give T cell receptor beta chains drawn from one sample of a study of blood T cell repertoires in COVID-19. The method was immunoSEQ multiplex PCR; TCRdb's version includes in-frame clones alone and lacks a portion of them. Altogether a few hundred thousand clones are present, more than 80% being singletons, with the ten largest covering around 9.2%. Sequencing was carried out using PBMCs or T cells enriched from blood (not recorded which). These receptors came from a man between 35 and 55 years old who had recovered from COVID-19. Both conserved end residues are part of each CDR3. The D gene is left open where the match is weak. Part of the rows lack a size; the others show once, few, many or a class for expanded clones.

V	D	size	J	DNA	CDR3
TRBV27	-	-	TRBJ1-3	TGTGCCAGCAGGTCGGAGGGGTATACTGGAAACACCATATATTTT	CASRSEGYTGNTIYF
TRBV4-1	-	-	TRBJ2-7	TGCGCCAGCAGCCAAGCCGGGCAGGGGGGTTTAGCCTACGAGCAGTACTTC	CASSQAGQGGLAYEQYF
TRBV13	TRBD1	-	TRBJ2-7	TGTGCCAGCAGCCGGACAGGGGAGCACTCCTACGAGCAGTACTTC	CASSRTGEHSYEQYF
TRBV2	-	-	TRBJ1-2	TGTGCCAGCAGTGGGGCACTTAACTATGGCTACACCTTC	CASSGALNYGYTF
TRBV12-5	-	-	TRBJ2-1	TGTGCTAGTGGTTTGGGGACAGTTTACAATGAGCAGTTCTTC	CASGLGTVYNEQFF
TRBV19	-	-	TRBJ1-2	TGTGCCAGTAGTCATCTCAGGGCACCGGCAGACTACACCTTC	CASSHLRAPADYTF
TRBV4-2	TRBD2	-	TRBJ2-1	TGTGCCAGCAGCCAAGAGGGACTAGCGGGAGATGGATCCTACAATGAGCAGTTCTTC	CASSQEGLAGDGSYNEQFF
TRBV6-4	TRBD1	-	TRBJ1-1	TGTGCCAGCAGAATCCGGACAGGACTAATCACTGAAGCTTTCTTT	CASRIRTGLITEAFF
TRBV6-5	-	-	TRBJ2-1	TGTGCCAGCAGTAAGGACAGTTTCAATGAGCAGTTCTTC	CASSKDSFNEQFF
TRBV7-9	TRBD2	once	TRBJ2-5	TGTGCCAGCAGCTTATCTAGCGGGGCTCGGACCCAGTACTTC	CASSLSSGARTQYF
TRBV19	TRBD2	-	TRBJ2-5	TGTGCCAGTAGTACCTCTAGCGGGGAGTATGAGACCCAGTACTTC	CASSTSSGEYETQYF
TRBV7-2	-	-	TRBJ2-4	TGTGCCAGCAGCCCCTATTCAAGAAGCATTCAGTACTTC	CASSPYSRSIQYF
TRBV27	TRBD1	-	TRBJ2-5	TGTGCCACCACAGGGGGCGACAGGCCAGAGACCCAGTACTTC	CATTGGDRPETQYF
TRBV9	TRBD2	-	TRBJ2-5	TGTGCCAGCAGCGCCTGGACTAGCGGGTACCAAGAGACCCAGTACTTC	CASSAWTSGYQETQYF
TRBV2	TRBD2	-	TRBJ2-2	TGTGCCAGCAGTGAAGAGGCAGCGGGAGCCGGGGAGCTGTTTTTT	CASSEEAAGAGELFF
TRBV28	TRBD1	-	TRBJ2-1	TGTGCCAGCAGCACAAACAGGGGGCGGAATTACAATGAGCAGTTCTTC	CASSTNRGRNYNEQFF
TRBV2	-	-	TRBJ2-3	TGTGCCAGCGACCCCAAGGAGCGCCGTCGTGTATATACGCAGTATTTT	CASDPKERRRVYTQYF
TRBV24-1	-	-	TRBJ2-1	TGTGCCACCACTCCGACCGGGGGGCGCCCCAATGAGCAGTTCTTC	CATTPTGGRPNEQFF
TRBV5-4	TRBD2	-	TRBJ2-1	TGTGCCAGCAGTTTGGGACTAGCGGCCTACAATGAGCAGTTCTTC	CASSLGLAAYNEQFF
TRBV5-1	TRBD1	-	TRBJ2-4	TGCGCCAGCAGCCACGACAGGGGGGAAGCCAAAAACATTCAGTACTTC	CASSHDRGEAKNIQYF
TRBV6-4	TRBD2	-	TRBJ2-1	TGTGCCAGCAGCCCAAAACTAGCGGGGTCGTATGAGCAGTTCTTC	CASSPKLAGSYEQFF
TRBV6-5	-	-	TRBJ2-7	TGTGCCAGCAGATTATCCCGGGACAACTACGAGCAGTACTTC	CASRLSRDNYEQYF
TRBV12-5	-	-	TRBJ2-1	TGTGCTAGTGGTCTGTACAATGAGCAGTTCTTC	CASGLYNEQFF
TRBV5-6	-	-	TRBJ1-4	TGTGCCAGCAGCTTTTCCCTTTTTGCAACTAATGAAAAACTGTTTTTT	CASSFSLFATNEKLFF
TRBV6-5	TRBD2	-	TRBJ2-3	TGTGCCAGCAGTTACTCGAAGTGGACTAGCGTCCACGGGCAGTATTTT	CASSYSKWTSVHGQYF
TRBV27	TRBD1	-	TRBJ1-4	TGTGCCAGCAGTTTAAGTCATGGGGCCAGGGGGGCTGAAAAACTGTTTTTT	CASSLSHGARGAEKLFF
TRBV27	-	-	TRBJ1-1	TGTGCCAGCAGCGCGGGTGTTGGAGCTTTCTTT	CASSAGVGAFF
TRBV6-5	TRBD2	-	TRBJ2-7	TGTGCCAGCAGAAGTGGACTAGCGGGACTCTACGAGCAGTACTTC	CASRSGLAGLYEQYF
TRBV18	TRBD1	few	TRBJ1-3	TGTGCCAGCTCACTCACGGGACAGGGGGCGTCCGCTGGAAACACCATATATTTT	CASSLTGQGASAGNTIYF
TRBV6-5	TRBD1	-	TRBJ1-1	TGTGCCAGCAGCGGACAGGGGCAGAACACTGAAGCTTTCTTT	CASSGQGQNTEAFF
TRBV7-9	-	many	TRBJ1-2	TGTGCCAGCAGCTTTGGGCGCCTATATGGCTACACCTTC	CASSFGRLYGYTF
TRBV6-1	-	-	TRBJ2-2	TGTGCCAGCAGTGAATGGGGAGAGGCCGGGGAGCTGTTTTTT	CASSEWGEAGELFF
TRBV3-1/TRBV3-2	TRBD1	-	TRBJ1-1	TGTGCCAGCAGCCGAAGATACAGGGGGAGTTTATCTGAAGCTTTCTTT	CASSRRYRGSLSEAFF
TRBV7-3	TRBD1	-	TRBJ1-2	TGTGCCAGCAGCGAGGGGACAGGGATGAGGGGCTACACCTTC	CASSEGTGMRGYTF
TRBV6-5	-	-	TRBJ2-1	TGTGCCAGCAGTTACACCCCTAGATACAATGAGCAGTTCTTC	CASSYTPRYNEQFF
TRBV3-1/TRBV3-2	TRBD2	-	TRBJ2-3	TGTGCCAGCAGCCAAGGAAGCGGACTAGCGCGCACAGATACGCAGTATTTT	CASSQGSGLARTDTQYF
TRBV5-1	-	-	TRBJ2-7	TGCGCCAGCAGCTTGAGGCCTGCCGGCGGGGAGCAGTACTTC	CASSLRPAGGEQYF
TRBV25-1	-	-	TRBJ1-2	TGTGCCAGCAGTCTACAGGGCCTTGGGGGCTACACCTTC	CASSLQGLGGYTF
TRBV19	-	many	TRBJ1-5	TGTGCCAGTAGCGACAGTACTAATCAGCCCCAGCATTTT	CASSDSTNQPQHF
TRBV15	-	-	TRBJ2-5	TGTGCCACCAGCAGTAGAGGTGAGGTTCAAGAGACCCAGTACTTC	CATSSRGEVQETQYF
TRBV29-1	TRBD2	-	TRBJ2-1	TGCAGCGTTCGGCTAGCGGGTGGGCCGGGGGAGCAGTTCTTC	CSVRLAGGPGEQFF
TRBV5-1	-	-	TRBJ2-1	TGCGCCAGCAGCTTGGCCCGTTCGTCGCAGTACGATGAGCAGTTCTTC	CASSLARSSQYDEQFF
TRBV2	TRBD1	once	TRBJ2-2	TGTGCCAGCAGTGTCGGGACAGGGTGGGTCGGGGAGCTGTTTTTT	CASSVGTGWVGELFF
TRBV30	-	-	TRBJ1-1	TGTGCCTGGAGTGTTGTTAGGACTCCAGGGAACACTGAAGCTTTCTTT	CAWSVVRTPGNTEAFF